This TCR beta chain was found in a study of T-cell memory formation after mild COVID-19 (dated by TCRdb to the early 2020s). Regarding the study in general: TCR sequence clusters from the two donors were found to be largely donor specific. In two donors, T-cell clones that expanded and contracted after mild COVID-19 were followed by sequencing TCRalpha and TCRbeta repertoires longitudinally. The cohort comprised two young, previously healthy adult volunteers, one female and one male. Study-wide conclusions, independent of this receptor: Only a couple of mild cases were covered by the study, and larger cohorts that include severe cases with pre-infection samples were considered necessary. SARS-CoV-2 specificity of the second-wave clones peaking on day 37 was not confirmed. The detection of some responding clones in pre-infection memory suggests that pre-existing cross-reactive memory T cells joined the SARS-CoV-2 response. From day 15 to 85, contracting clones showed balanced CD4/CD8 phenotypes, whereas a second wave of clones that expanded from day 15 to 37 leaned towards CD4+. Contracting CD4+ clones were found mainly in CM and EM memory subsets, while CD8+ clones were enriched in EMRA.

Spanning cysteine to phenylalanine, the CDR3 consists of 15 amino acids. The sequence is cut down to CDR3 DNA, 45 bases in frame from base 1. The germline V gene sets CDR1 to MNHEY and CDR2 to SVGAGI. Trimming takes 6 bases off V and 4 bases off J; junction bases not matched to a gene: 11. Points on this clonotype: Its antigen is not yet known. No base quality information exists; no much larger clone differs at one position.

PBMCs were isolated by Ficoll-Paque density gradient centrifugation. This sample was sequenced with an Illumina NovaSeq 6000. TCRalpha and TCRbeta cDNA libraries were constructed by 5'RACE with constant-segment primers, with sample barcodes and unique molecular identifiers being introduced. Trizol reagent was used to extract RNA from every sample. The libraries were amplified in two PCR steps, and the second step added a second sample barcode and Illumina TruSeq adapters. Sequencing of the libraries was done on an Illumina NovaSeq, producing 2 x 150 bp paired-end reads. In the original analysis: Reads were demultiplexed and collapsed into UMI-guided consensus sequences with migec v1.2.7. Using mixcr v2.1.11, UMI consensuses were aligned to TRA and TRB V and J templates and then assembled into clonotypes. A clonotype was counted as expanded or contracted only when both edgeR and NoisET called the clonotype significant, with the noise models trained on biological replicates. For edgeR calls, a false discovery rate-adjusted p below 0.01 and a log2 fold-change threshold of 1 were applied. PCA with hierarchical clustering of max-normalized trajectories of the 1000 most abundant clonotypes was used as exploratory dynamics analysis. Each responding clone was given a CD4 or CD8 phenotype based on the CD4+ and CD8+ repertoires, which had been sequenced separately. Through fastp at Q25 and MiXCR, TCRdb rebuilt clones from the public reads, retaining in-frame beta chains. Each record represents a unique CDR3 protein, reported with the most common genes and DNA among its rows. The V and J calls come from TCRdb's annotation, not from the publication. The sample table records around 510,000 distinct CDR3 sequences; roughly 21% of these occur just once. Under 8.5% of the sample rests with the top ten.

This sequence uses TRBV6-5 and TRBJ1-2, with TRBD1 identical over 7 junction bases. This TCR was recovered from an adult woman who had mild COVID-19 (a few samples of this study predate the infection). The sample titles of this study are shuffled in the database, so cell type and time point are left out; the donor was told from shared clones. Sequencing was performed on PBMCs or a T cell subset sorted from them (not recorded which). The nucleotide sequence is TGTGCCAGCAGAAGTGGGACAGTTCTTAGCTATGGCTACACCTTC. The encoded protein is CASRSGTVLSYGYTF.